The text below deals with one T cell receptor (beta chain). Its target is unknown. The data were obtained in a study of CD8+ T cells in alopecia areata. With 4 bases removed from V and 4 bases from J, the gap between germline ends came to 14 bases. The CDR3 consists of 14 residues. Germline CDR1 is SNHLY and CDR2 is FYNNEI. Notes on the study in general: Scalp clonality and expanded CD8+ clones among the top 100 showed significant decreases with tofacitinib.

Specified treatment: oral pan-JAK inhibitor, 5-10 mg twice daily. cDNA prepared by RNA extraction and subsequent reverse transcription served as the template for sequencing. Measured with immunoSEQ multiplex PCR; TCRdb has only the in-frame clones, and not every one. The data contain 190,000 or so clones, roughly 50% of them singletons. Source: CD4+ T cells sorted from blood, taken at week 24, from a patient treated with tofacitinib. The sequence came from a human donor with alopecia areata. The rearrangement joins TRBV2 to TRBJ2-7; D uncertain. The CDR3 here is CASSGMDRWYEQYF. The CDR3 DNA reads as TGTGCCAGCAGTGGGATGGATAGGTGGTACGAGCAGTACTTC.